These T cell receptor beta chains were read from a single sample in a study of blood T cell repertoires in COVID-19. Clones were read by immunoSEQ multiplex PCR, and TCRdb kept only the in-frame ones, dropping some. Of around 400,000 clones in the sample, 87% were seen once. Sequenced: peripheral blood. The receptors here all came from a woman in her twenties or thirties with COVID-19, enrolled during active disease. CDR3s include the opening cysteine and the closing phenylalanine or tryptophan. The D gene is left open where the match is weak. The size entry is marked missing in some rows and otherwise reads once, few, many or a size class.

j_call v_call d_call clone_size cdr3_aa
TRBJ1-2 TRBV29-1 NA NA CSVEVGQYDYGYTF
TRBJ2-7 TRBV7-9 NA NA CASSFLARYEQYF
TRBJ1-5 TRBV5-1 NA NA CASSLVGGDQPQHF
TRBJ2-7 TRBV11-2 TRBD1 NA CASSFAGTGPYEQYF
TRBJ1-5 TRBV5-1 NA NA CASSLAGGGNQPQHF
TRBJ2-7 TRBV6-2/TRBV6-3 TRBD2 NA CASSPLRGYEQYF
TRBJ2-7 TRBV5-4 TRBD1 few CASSFGTGPYEQYF
TRBJ1-1 TRBV30 NA NA CAKDGGTEAFF
TRBJ1-5 TRBV7-9 TRBD1 NA CASSPDRGRSNQPQHF
TRBJ2-2 TRBV30 TRBD2 once CAWSVTGGRTGELFF
TRBJ2-3 TRBV10-3 TRBD2 NA CAIKNSGNPGDTQYF
TRBJ2-1 TRBV11-1 NA once CASSLARAGSPLYNEQFF
TRBJ2-5 TRBV11-1 TRBD1 NA CASSWGQGPETQYF